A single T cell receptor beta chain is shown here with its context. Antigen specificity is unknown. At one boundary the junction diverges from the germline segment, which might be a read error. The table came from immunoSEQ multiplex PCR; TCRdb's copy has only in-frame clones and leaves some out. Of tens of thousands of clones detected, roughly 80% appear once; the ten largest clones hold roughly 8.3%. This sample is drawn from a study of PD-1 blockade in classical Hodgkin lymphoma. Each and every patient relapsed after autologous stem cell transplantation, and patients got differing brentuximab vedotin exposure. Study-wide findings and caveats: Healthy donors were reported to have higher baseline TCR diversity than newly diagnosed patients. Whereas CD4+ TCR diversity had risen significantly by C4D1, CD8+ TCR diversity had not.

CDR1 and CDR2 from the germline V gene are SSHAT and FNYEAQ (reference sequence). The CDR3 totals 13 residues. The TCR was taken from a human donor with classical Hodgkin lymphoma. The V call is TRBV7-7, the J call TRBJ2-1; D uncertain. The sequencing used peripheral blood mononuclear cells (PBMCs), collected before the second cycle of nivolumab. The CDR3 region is CASSLGRTNEQFF. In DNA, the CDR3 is TGTGCTAGCAGCTTAGGACGGACGAATGAGCAGTTCTTC.